The clone carrying this TCR beta chain was seen a handful of times. This entry belongs to a study of cytomegalovirus exposure and HLA in healthy donors. Amplification used 60 Vbeta primers and 13 Jbeta primers. Method: immunoSEQ multiplex PCR; TCRdb's copy keeps in-frame clones and lacks some. The data hold approximately 150,000 clones, with 80% to 90% observed a single time. V lost 4 bases to trimming and J lost 4 bases; unmatched junction nucleotides: 9. Germline V gene data show CDR1 as SGHNT and CDR2 as YYREEE (reference sequence). The CDR3 has 16 amino acids. The gene calls are TRBV5-4 and TRBJ1-3, with TRBD1 matching 9 bases. The specimen sequenced was PBMCs. The clonotype originates from a woman aged 40 to 50 in good health and CMV-seropositive. The CDR3: CASSRTGTGLGNTIYF. The CDR3 DNA reads TGTGCCAGCAGCCGTACCGGGACAGGGTTGGGAAACACCATATATTTT.